These T cell receptor beta chains were read from a single sample in a study of T cells in Graves' hyperthyroidism and ophthalmopathy. MiXCR, run by TCRdb on the multiplex PCR reads, gives a single entry per CDR3 protein. The table shows 600,000 to 700,000 distinct CDR3 sequences, with just under 45% occurring only once. Material for sequencing was peripheral blood or thyroid tissue (not recorded which). Receptor source: an adult man with Graves' disease, either hyperthyroidism or ophthalmopathy (not recorded which). The conserved cysteine and the conserved F or W are not part of the CDR3 here.

V gene	J gene	CDR3 protein
TRBV12-3/TRBV12-4	TRBJ1-4	ASRRQGDSPKLF
TRBV15	TRBJ1-2	ATSSVGTGGYT
TRBV19	TRBJ1-4	ASNNRRTNEKLF
TRBV7-9	TRBJ1-4	ASKQDTEKLF
TRBV7-9	TRBJ1-5	ASTQGAQPQH
TRBV25-1	TRBJ1-2	ASSEQDRWTNYGYT
TRBV7-9	TRBJ2-7	ASSLGSGNYEQC
TRBV29-1	TRBJ1-2	SVRTGGVYGYT
TRBV7-2	TRBJ2-5	ASSLGMGPQETQY
TRBV5-1	TRBJ2-7	ASSLGGTADEQY
TRBV7-3	TRBJ2-5	ASSLTGGAWETQY
TRBV29-1	TRBJ1-1	SVEPSWVDTEAF
TRBV7-2	TRBJ2-7	ASSLGLAGDQY
TRBV7-9	TRBJ1-4	ASSQGWGESEEKLF
TRBV2	TRBJ2-5	ASIETSPQETQY
TRBV20-1	TRBJ2-7	SADPAGQGRAYEQY
TRBV12-3/TRBV12-4	TRBJ1-2	ASSLRPRKGYT
TRBV15	TRBJ1-1	ATSPSRTGNTEAF
TRBV24-1	TRBJ2-7	ATSDWSGRAYEQY
TRBV30	TRBJ2-5	AWMAPPGFQETQY
TRBV12-3/TRBV12-4	TRBJ1-1	ASRMGTEAF
TRBV7-8	TRBJ1-2	ASSLFAGFHYGYT
TRBV19	TRBJ1-2	ASTPQDSFYGYT
TRBV24-1	TRBJ1-4	ATSDLGGGNEKLF
TRBV10-3	TRBJ1-5	AISAGQGGNQPQH
TRBV25-1	TRBJ1-6	ASSEWASSYNSPLH
TRBV9	TRBJ1-5	ASSYPPRRVGFQPQH
TRBV2	TRBJ1-2	ASVEAHGRVGYT
TRBV6-5	TRBJ1-1	ASSTWTGLNTEAF
TRBV25-1	TRBJ1-2	ASPQGPNYGYT
TRBV20-1	TRBJ1-1	SARQGSMNTEAF
TRBV2	TRBJ1-4	ASSARGNEKLF
TRBV29-1	TRBJ1-1	SVGRVGVGFNTEAF
TRBV29-1	TRBJ1-2	SVRTLEGVRGGYT
TRBV11-2	TRBJ2-7	ASSLGPGRDAEQY
TRBV7-2	TRBJ2-3	ASSLAIGFNTDTQY
TRBV7-6	TRBJ2-7	ASSLAGQGISSEQY
TRBV7-3	TRBJ1-4	ASSLSPAGSNEKLF
TRBV29-1	TRBJ2-7	SAFGTSGGPYEQY
TRBV6-1	TRBJ2-7	ASRVLTGPPYEQY
TRBV20-1	TRBJ2-7	SARDLGFYEQY
TRBV5-1	TRBJ1-2	ASSSWTGGAYGYT
TRBV12-3/TRBV12-4	TRBJ2-2	ASSFYRGPNTGELF
TRBV20-1	TRBJ2-7	SAKGVGAGGEQY
TRBV6-1	TRBJ2-2	ASSEAWGGQVGELF
TRBV6-6	TRBJ1-5	ASSYSRGRNQPQH
TRBV2	TRBJ2-7	ASKWSGQGDEQY
TRBV10-3	TRBJ2-6	AISGLGEA
TRBV25-1	TRBJ1-2	ASSVSRDTNYGYT
TRBV15	TRBJ1-5	ATSRDFGRGQPQH